The 13 T cell receptor beta chains reported below all come from one sample, sequenced in a study of blood T cell repertoires in COVID-19. Sequenced by immunoSEQ multiplex PCR; TCRdb stores in-frame clones only, minus some. The repertoire holds 27,000 or so clones, 65% to 90% seen once, with 25% in the top ten. Sequenced input: peripheral blood. These receptors all come from a man aged 65-85 years with active COVID-19.

The chain joins TRBV6-6 to TRBJ2-2; 8 bases are a match to TRBD2. This CDR3 is 14 amino acids long. Germline V gene sequence: CDR1 MNHNY, CDR2 SVGAGI (reference sequence). The trim removed 6 bases at V and 7 bases at J, leaving 7 bases unmatched. The CDR3 spells CASRQTSASGELFF. DNA of the CDR3: TGTGCCAGCAGACAGACTAGCGCGAGCGGGGAGCTGTTTTTT.

V is TRBV12-3 or TRBV12-4 and J is TRBJ1-1; 7 nucleotides line up with TRBD1. The trim removed 4 bases at V and 3 bases at J, leaving 2 bases unmatched. The CDR3 runs to 13 residues. The CDR3 region is CASSWDSYTEAFF. In nucleotides, the CDR3 is TGTGCCAGCAGTTGGGACAGTTACACTGAAGCTTTCTTT.

The CDR3 loop reads CSVEVPGGQETQYF. The CDR3 nucleotides are TGCAGCGTTGAGGTACCGGGGGGTCAAGAGACCCAGTACTTC. The V and J genes are TRBV29-1 and TRBJ2-5, with 7 nucleotides matching TRBD2. The ends lost 3 bases at V and 2 bases at J; junction bases unmatched: 6. Germline CDR1 reads SQVTM; CDR2 reads ANQGSEA. This CDR3 region has 14 residues.

The chain employs TRBV28 and TRBJ2-7, with 12 bases fitting TRBD1. CDR1 is MDHEN, CDR2 SYDVKM, per germline. The CDR3 consists of 16 residues. Losses at the gene ends were 6 bases for V and 6 bases for J; bases not matched to a gene: 12. CDR3 nucleotide sequence: TGTGCCAGCAGGACTTTTTCCGGGACAGGGGGCCGCGAGCAGTACTTC. Protein product: CASRTFSGTGGREQYF.

This rearrangement joins TRBV18 to TRBJ2-7; possibly TRBD1 for D (6 bases). V was trimmed by 5 bases and J by 2 bases, leaving 13 bases between them. Germline assignment: CDR1 KGHSH and CDR2 LQKENI. This CDR3 contains 14 residues. The CDR3: CASSMGAQTYEQYF. The CDR3 nucleotides read TGTGCCAGCTCAATGGGGGCGCAGACCTACGAGCAGTACTTC.

V is TRBV5-8 and J is TRBJ2-5, with 9 bases matching TRBD1. This CDR3 region has 15 residues. Trimming cost V 1 base and J 0 bases; bases outside gene matches: 1. Germline-derived CDR1 and CDR2 are SGHTS and YDEGEE. The CDR3 region has the DNA TGTGCCAGCAGCTTGAGGACAGGGGACCAAGAGACCCAGTACTTC. The encoded protein is CASSLRTGDQETQYF.

V and J are TRBV7-3 and TRBJ2-1; a weak D match, TRBD2 (5 bases). The CDR3 spans 12 residues. Germline CDR1 SGHTA, CDR2 FQGTGA. V shed 5 bases and J shed 8 bases, with 10 bases lying between them. Here the CDR3 reads CASSGGSDEQFF. CDR3 coding DNA: TGTGCCAGCAGCGGAGGCAGTGATGAGCAGTTCTTC.

The rearrangement uses TRBV5-1 and TRBJ2-3; D uncertain. The CDR3 has 14 residues. CDR1 and CDR2 (germline): SGHRS, YFSETQ. The V end lost 2 bases, the J end lost 2 bases, and 9 bases lay between the germline ends. The CDR3: CASSFGTTTDTQYF. CDR3 bases: TGCGCCAGCAGCTTTGGAACTACCACAGATACGCAGTATTTT.

The genes are TRBV6-6 and TRBJ1-1; D unclear. Germline values: CDR1 MNHNY, CDR2 SVGAGI (reference sequence). V was cut by 0 bases and J by 0 bases, with 5 bases left in between. The CDR3 length is 14 residues. Written as DNA, the CDR3 is TGTGCCAGCAGTTACTCCTCCGTGAACACTGAAGCTTTCTTT. This encodes CASSYSSVNTEAFF.

The gene calls are TRBV24-1 and TRBJ2-5; the match to TRBD1 covers 8 bases. There are 15 residues in the CDR3. Trimming took 2 bases from V and 5 from J; bases not matched to a gene: 6. Germline lookup yields CDR1 KGHDR and CDR2 SFDVKD. The chain's CDR3 is CATSDSRTGFETQYF. Here the CDR3 DNA reads TGTGCCACCAGTGATTCCCGGACAGGGTTCGAGACCCAGTACTTC.

V gene TRBV4-2 combines with J gene TRBJ2-1, with TRBD2 identical over 13 bases. The germline CDR1 and CDR2 sequences are LGHNA and YNFKEQ. The CDR3 is made up of 17 amino acids. J gave up 10 bases and V 1 base, and 10 bases lay outside the gene matches. The CDR3 DNA is TGTGCCAGCAGCCAAGGGCTTGGGACTAGCGGGACCCACGAGCAGTTCTTC. This gives the protein CASSQGLGTSGTHEQFF.

J is TRBJ1-2 and V is TRBV27; D perhaps matches TRBD1 (5 bases). Germline V lookup: CDR1 MNHEY, CDR2 SMNVEV (reference sequence). This CDR3 is 14 amino acids long. Trimming removed 0 bases from V and 5 bases from J, with 10 bases in between. The DNA for the CDR3 is TGTGCCAGCAGTTTATCGATTGGGGGGTATGGCTACACCTTC. Its translation is CASSLSIGGYGYTF.

This chain uses TRBV12-3 or TRBV12-4 with TRBJ2-3, with D possibly matching TRBD2 (6 bases). This CDR3 has 13 amino acids. V gave up 8 bases and J gave up 2 bases, with 11 bases separating them. CDR3 nucleotides: TGTGCCAGCGGGGGGTTCTCCACAGATACGCAGTATTTT. Translated, it gives CASGGFSTDTQYF.